A selection of T cell receptor beta chains follows, all from one sample in a study of shared clonotypes between healthy human individuals. Sequencing used immunoSEQ multiplex PCR; TCRdb keeps in-frame clones, though not all of them. The table lists about 110,000 clones, under 70% of them singletons. The sample taken for sequencing was memory CD8+ T cells sorted from blood. The receptors originated from a woman under 40 in good health. Each CDR3 is given with its conserved first and last residue. D genes are given only for firm matches. A row's size may be missing; if present it is once, few, many or a size class.

J,D,V,size,DNA,CDR3
TRBJ1-5,NA,TRBV7-8,NA,TGTGCCAGCAGCTTACGGCTTGGCAGGGTAGTGGAGCAGCCCCAGCATTTT,CASSLRLGRVVEQPQHF
TRBJ2-1,NA,TRBV6-5,NA,TGTGCCAGCGGTCCGTTCTACAATGAGCAGTTCTTC,CASGPFYNEQFF
TRBJ1-5,NA,TRBV28,NA,TGTGCCAGCAGTTTAGGCGGTTGGTCTAGCAATCAGCCCCAGCATTTT,CASSLGGWSSNQPQHF
TRBJ1-3,NA,TRBV7-9,NA,TGTGCCAGCAGCTTTCGGGGCCCAACCTCTGGAAACACCATATATTTT,CASSFRGPTSGNTIYF
TRBJ1-2,NA,TRBV4-2,few,TGTGCCAGCAGCCAAGGAGGGGCTGACTATGGCTACACCTTC,CASSQGGADYGYTF
TRBJ2-7,TRBD2,TRBV2,NA,TGTGCCAGCAGTGGGACTAGCGTGACCTACGAGCAGTACTTC,CASSGTSVTYEQYF
TRBJ2-3,NA,TRBV9,once,TGTGCCAGCAGCACCCGGACTAACACAGATACGCAGTATTTT,CASSTRTNTDTQYF
TRBJ2-7,NA,TRBV5-1,NA,TGCGCCAGCAGCTCCCTCCCCGCCTACGAGCAGTACTTC,CASSSLPAYEQYF
TRBJ1-4,NA,TRBV15,medium-sized,TGTGCCACCTCCTACAGGGAGGAAGAAAAACTGTTTTTT,CATSYREEEKLFF
TRBJ2-1,TRBD2,TRBV29-1,NA,TGCAGCCTCCTGGGCCTAGCGGGAGCAGACTCCTACAATGAGCAGTTCTTC,CSLLGLAGADSYNEQFF
TRBJ2-1,TRBD2,TRBV4-2,NA,TGTGCCAGCAGCCAAGAAACTAGCGGGAGCTACAATGAGCAGTTCTTC,CASSQETSGSYNEQFF
TRBJ2-1,NA,TRBV4-1,few,TGCGCCAGCAGCCAGACCGGGACCGTCAAGACGGAGCAGTTCTTC,CASSQTGTVKTEQFF
TRBJ1-1,NA,TRBV7-6,NA,TGTGCCAGCAGCTTAGGGGGGGCGGCCCAAACTCCGGCTTTCTTT,CASSLGGAAQTPAFF
TRBJ2-1,NA,TRBV7-9,NA,TGTGCCAGCAGCCCGAGAGGGGGGAGCCGTTACAATGAGCAGTTCTTC,CASSPRGGSRYNEQFF
TRBJ1-1,TRBD1,TRBV19,once,TGTGCCAGTAGAGAACCCTCTAGGGGGCGGAACACTGAAGCTTTCTTT,CASREPSRGRNTEAFF
TRBJ1-2,TRBD1,TRBV19,NA,TGTGCCAGTAGCAGAGAGGACAGGGCTAAGAGCTCCTATGGCTACACCTTC,CASSREDRAKSSYGYTF
TRBJ1-5,NA,TRBV19,NA,TGTGCCAGTAGTATAGTGTGGAGGGTAGGTCCCCAGCATTTT,CASSIVWRVGPQHF
TRBJ2-7,NA,TRBV25-1,NA,TGTGCCAGCAGTGAAGGGCAGTCCTACGAGCAGTACTTC,CASSEGQSYEQYF
TRBJ2-6,NA,TRBV28,NA,TGTGCCAGCAGTTTGCGGGACTCTGGGGCCAACGTCCTGACTTTC,CASSLRDSGANVLTF
TRBJ2-1,TRBD2,TRBV11-3,NA,TGTGCCAGCAGCTTATGGACTAGCGGGCCCCCGGGTGCGTTGAATGAGCAGTTCTTC,CASSLWTSGPPGALNEQFF
TRBJ2-2,NA,TRBV7-7,NA,TGTGCCAGCAGCGTCGGGGCCGGGGAGCTGTTTTTT,CASSVGAGELFF
TRBJ2-1,NA,TRBV5-1,many,TGCGCCAGCAGCTTGAATCCTGGACCCTACAATGAGCAGTTCTTC,CASSLNPGPYNEQFF